This T cell receptor (beta chain) came from a study of blood T cell repertoires in COVID-19. Turning to the study itself: In each case, the material was cDNA or gDNA derived from T cells, B-cell-depleted T cells, or PBMCs.

Profiled with immunoSEQ multiplex PCR; TCRdb holds only in-frame clones, not every one. The sample lists roughly 120,000 clones, over 70% occurring once. CDR3 size: 18 residues. Germline assignment: CDR1 SGHRS and CDR2 YFSETQ. Trimming took 4 bases from V and 5 from J; bases not matched to a gene: 12. Sequencing was performed on peripheral blood. The receptor was derived from a woman in her sixties or seventies with acute or convalescent COVID-19. V and J are TRBV5-1 and TRBJ1-6, with 10 bases lining up with TRBD1. DNA of the CDR3: TGCGCCAGCAGCCCGGCCGGGACAGGGGTCGGCAATAATTCACCCCTCCACTTT. Translation: CASSPAGTGVGNNSPLHF.